This TCR beta chain was documented in a study of shared clonotypes between healthy human individuals. All participating donors were Caucasian adults from Nashville, Tennessee. As to this clone: The antigen remains unidentified.

Study conclusions and caveats: Naive CD4 clonotypes were shared across a handful of donors at about 5%. Incomplete sequencing of sorted subsets was indicated by rarefaction despite large depth. Clonotypes shared by all four sorted-subset donors had higher generation probabilities than non-shared clonotypes.

Repertoires were generated with immunoSEQ multiplex PCR, while TCRdb's copy carries only in-frame clones and drops some. The profile covers roughly 2 million clones, with 90% to 95% appearing a single time and roughly 0.13% taken by the ten largest. The source material was naive CD4+ T cells sorted from blood. As for subset: CD45RA+ positively selected. The TCR originated in a man between 18 and 29 years old in good health.

The CDR3 loop reads CASSLGSKTDTQYF. CDR3 bases: TGTGCCAGCAGCCTCGGCAGCAAGACAGATACGCAGTATTTT. This chain connects TRBV11-2 to TRBJ2-3; no clear D gene. V lost 5 bases and J 3 bases, leaving 12 bases between the germline ends. Germline V lookup: CDR1 SGHAT, CDR2 FQNNGV. CDR3 length: 14 residues.